This T cell receptor (beta chain) comes out of a study of OX40 agonist ivuxolimab in advanced cancers. Assay used: immunoSEQ multiplex PCR; TCRdb lists only in-frame clones, some missing. There are more than 55,000 clones in the sample; less than 85% occur only once, and around 3.8% lies in the top ten. The CDR3 loop spans 19 amino acids. The sample was CD4+ or CD8+ T cells sorted from blood, taken in a trial of the OX40 agonist ivuxolimab. The chain is built from TRBV21-1 and TRBJ2-5; the listed D gene, TRBD2, was not tested against the DNA. TRBV21-1 is termed a pseudogene. The clonotype comes from an adult with an advanced solid tumor such as melanoma, head and neck, liver or kidney cancer. This CDR3 is CASTIKGVWDSMYQETQYF. The CDR3, as DNA: TGTGCCAGCACCATAAAAGGAGTATGGGACTCCATGTACCAAGAGACCCAGTACTTC.